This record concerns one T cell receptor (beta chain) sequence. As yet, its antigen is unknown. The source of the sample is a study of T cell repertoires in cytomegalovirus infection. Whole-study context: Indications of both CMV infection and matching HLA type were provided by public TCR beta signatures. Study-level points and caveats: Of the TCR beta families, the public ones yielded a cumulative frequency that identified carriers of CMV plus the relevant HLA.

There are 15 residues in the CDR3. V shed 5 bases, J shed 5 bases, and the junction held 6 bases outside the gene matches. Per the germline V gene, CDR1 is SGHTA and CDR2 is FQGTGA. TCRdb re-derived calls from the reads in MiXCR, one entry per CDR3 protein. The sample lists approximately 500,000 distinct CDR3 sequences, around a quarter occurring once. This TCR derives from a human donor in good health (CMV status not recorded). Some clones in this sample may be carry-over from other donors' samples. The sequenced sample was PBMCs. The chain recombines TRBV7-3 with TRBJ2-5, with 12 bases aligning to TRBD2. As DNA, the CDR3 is TGTGCCAGCAGCCCCGAGACTAGCGGGAGTGAGACCCAGTACTTC. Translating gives CASSPETSGSETQYF. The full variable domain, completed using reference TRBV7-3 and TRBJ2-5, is GAGVSQTPSNKVTEKGKYVELRCDPISGHTALYWYRQSLGQGPEFLIYFQGTGAADDSGLPNDRFFAVRPEGSVSTLKIQRTERGDSAVYLCASSPETSGSETQYFGPGTRLLVL.